The present T cell receptor beta chain was sequenced within a study of STAT3 mutations in large granular lymphocyte leukemia. General study findings and limits: Samples missed the first appearance of the clone. At least one immunodominant TCR beta clonotype appeared in every T-cell large granular lymphocyte leukemia patient. In several patients, dominant TCR clone burden exceeded STAT3 mutant burden, suggesting STAT3 mutation arose secondarily.

Remarks on this clone: Its antigen is currently unknown.

CDR1 is LGHNA, CDR2 YSLEER, per germline. V was clipped by 0 bases and J by 3 bases; unmatched bases: 7. This CDR3 comprises 16 residues. Sequenced by immunoSEQ multiplex PCR; TCRdb stores in-frame clones only, minus some. Among about 24,000 clones listed, about 94% were seen once. The sequence came from a man aged 40-49 years with T-cell large granular lymphocyte leukemia. Some clones in this sample may be carry-over from other donors' samples. V usage is TRBV4-3 and J usage is TRBJ2-7, with TRBD1 matching 8 bases. The sequenced sample consisted of peripheral blood mononuclear cells. The CDR3 DNA sequence: TGCGCCAGCAGCCAAGATAAGGCAGGGGGCGGCTACGAGCAGTACTTC. It codes for CASSQDKAGGGYEQYF.